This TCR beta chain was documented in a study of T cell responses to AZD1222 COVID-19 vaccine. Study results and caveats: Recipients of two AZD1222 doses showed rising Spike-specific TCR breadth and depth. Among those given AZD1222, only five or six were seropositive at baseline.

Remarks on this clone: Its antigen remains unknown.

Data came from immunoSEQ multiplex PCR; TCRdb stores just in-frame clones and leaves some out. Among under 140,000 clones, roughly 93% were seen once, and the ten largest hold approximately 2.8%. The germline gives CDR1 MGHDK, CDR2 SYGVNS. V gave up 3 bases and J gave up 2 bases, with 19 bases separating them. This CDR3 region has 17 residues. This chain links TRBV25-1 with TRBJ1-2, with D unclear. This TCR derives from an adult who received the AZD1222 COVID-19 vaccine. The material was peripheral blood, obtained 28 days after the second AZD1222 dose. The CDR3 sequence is CASSEAPPGQGNYGYTF. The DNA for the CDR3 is TGTGCCAGCAGTGAGGCCCCGCCAGGCCAAGGCAACTATGGCTACACCTTC.